These 10 T cell receptor beta chains were sequenced from one sample in a study of human T cells and chemical hapten exposure. Noted time point: patch test 3, about 24 weeks after DPC sensitization. Specified treatment: therapeutic diphenylcyclopropenone sensitization with weekly scalp DPC. TCRdb passed the RACE reads through MiXCR, listing each CDR3 protein once. The sample lists around 110,000 distinct CDR3 sequences, around 10% occurring once. The sequencing here drew on whole blood, taken in connection with sensitization to the hapten diphenylcyclopropenone (DPC). These receptor sequences come from a woman aged 50 to 60 with alopecia areata. Some clones in this sample may be carry-over from other donors' samples.

This clonotype was counted only a few times. The V gene is TRBV20-1, the J gene TRBJ2-5, with a possible D match to TRBD2 (5 bases). In germline, CDR1 is DFQATT, CDR2 SNEGSKA (reference sequence). This CDR3 is 13 amino acids long. V dropped 1 base and J dropped 0 bases, with 6 bases sitting between them. CDR3 residues: CSARGGYQETQYF. The DNA of the CDR3 is TGCAGTGCTAGAGGAGGGTACCAAGAGACCCAGTACTTC.

This clonotype was observed many times. This chain uses TRBV5-4 with TRBJ2-3; 7 nucleotides align to TRBD1. Looked up from germline, CDR1 is SGHNT and CDR2 is YYREEE (reference sequence). The CDR3 totals 16 residues. Trimming took 5 bases from V and 0 from J; bases not matched to a gene: 9. The CDR3 DNA sequence: TGTGCCAGCAGGGACCCCGACAGGGATAGCACAGATACGCAGTATTTT. Translated: CASRDPDRDSTDTQYF.

In its sample, this clonotype was seen a few times. This rearrangement joins TRBV7-6 to TRBJ1-6; no definite D call. In germline, CDR1 is SGHVS, CDR2 FNYEAQ. Deletions cut 1 base from V and 6 bases from J, with 7 bases between. The CDR3 is 14 amino acids. The CDR3 bases are TGTGCCAGCAGCTTAGGCGGCAGTAATTCACCCCTCCACTTT. Protein product: CASSLGGSNSPLHF.

The CDR3 loop reads CASSSRTRGTEAFF. The CDR3 bases are TGCGCCAGCAGCTCCCGGACCAGGGGAACTGAAGCTTTCTTT. The chain joins TRBV5-1 to TRBJ1-1, with TRBD1 as a possible D gene (6 bases). CDR1 and CDR2 (germline): SGHRS, YFSETQ. This CDR3 has 14 amino acids. Trimming left V 3 bases short and J 5 bases short, with 14 bases between.

Here the CDR3 DNA reads TGCAGTGCTAGAGATCCGCAAGCTGGAGCCAAAAACATTCAGTACTTC. Translating gives CSARDPQAGAKNIQYF. This rearrangement joins TRBV20-1 to TRBJ2-4, with D unclear. The V end lost 0 bases, the J end lost 0 bases, and 12 bases lay between the germline ends. Looked up from germline, CDR1 is DFQATT and CDR2 is SNEGSKA (reference sequence). This CDR3 region has 16 residues.

This clonotype was counted only a few times. The chain joins TRBV30 to TRBJ1-4; the D is unclear. The CDR3 is made up of 14 amino acids. Trimming left V 0 bases short and J 0 bases short, with 5 bases between. Germline V lookup: CDR1 GTSNPN, CDR2 SVGIG (reference sequence). The CDR3 is CAWSVLPTNEKLFF. CDR3 coding DNA: TGTGCCTGGAGTGTCCTCCCAACTAATGAAAAACTGTTTTTT. Based on the CDR3 plus reference TRBV30 and TRBJ1-4, the full variable domain is SQTIHQWPATLVQPVGSPLSLECTVEGTSNPNLYWYRQAAGRGLQLLFYSVGIGQISSEVPQNLSASRPQDRQFILSSKKLLLSDSGFYLCAWSVLPTNEKLFFGSGTQLSVL.

V is TRBV7-9 and J is TRBJ2-5; TRBD2 matches at 7 bases. This CDR3 has 14 residues. Looked up from germline, CDR1 is SEHNR and CDR2 is FQNEAQ (reference sequence). V lost 1 base and J lost 3; bases outside the gene matches: 2. This CDR3 is CASSLGGLEETQYF. The DNA for the CDR3 is TGTGCCAGCAGCTTAGGAGGACTAGAAGAGACCCAGTACTTC.

This chain joins TRBV4-3 and TRBJ2-1; 11 bases align to TRBD2. Trimming removed 0 bases from V and 8 bases from J; junction bases left unmatched: 9. Germline loops: CDR1 LGHNA, CDR2 YSLEER. The CDR3 is 17 amino acids. This chain's CDR3 is CASSQEASGRSMDEQFF. DNA of the CDR3: TGCGCCAGCAGCCAAGAGGCTAGCGGGAGGAGTATGGATGAGCAGTTCTTC.

This clonotype was counted a few times. The genes are TRBV18 and TRBJ2-5; D is uncertain. Germline loops: CDR1 KGHSH, CDR2 LQKENI. This CDR3 region has 12 residues. Trimming removed 3 bases at V and 4 bases at J, with 6 bases between. The chain's CDR3 is CASSPERETQYF. For the CDR3, the DNA is TGTGCCAGCTCACCCGAGAGAGAGACCCAGTACTTC. Drawing the rest from reference TRBV18 and TRBJ2-5, the complete variable domain is NAGVMQNPRHLVRRRGQEARLRCSPMKGHSHVYWYRQLPEEGLKFMVYLQKENIIDESGMPKERFSAEFPKEGPSILRIQQVVRGDSAAYFCASSPERETQYFGPGTRLLVL.

This clonotype has more than one count but fewer than ten. The chain links TRBV4-1 to TRBJ1-1, with D tentatively TRBD1 (6 bases). The CDR3 covers 12 residues. V was clipped by 8 bases and J by 7 bases, with 14 bases between them. CDR1 MGHRA and CDR2 YSYEKL come from the germline V gene. CDR3 sequence: CASGVGADEAFF. CDR3 DNA sequence: TGCGCCAGCGGGGTGGGGGCAGATGAAGCTTTCTTT.